Reported below is one T cell receptor (beta chain). Antigen: not known. This sample was taken from a study of graft-versus-host responses after intestinal transplantation. Looking at the study overall: Recipients underwent multivisceral, liver-intestinal, or isolated intestinal transplants. For two to four years after anti-thymocyte globulin induction, all recipients took tacrolimus and steroids.

Assay used: immunoSEQ multiplex PCR; TCRdb lists only in-frame clones, some missing. This table holds 100,000 or so clones, 93% found once. The sequenced sample was unstimulated CD8+ T cells sorted from spleen or lymph node cells, obtained before intestinal transplant. This receptor was obtained from a human donor who received an intestinal transplant.

The DNA for the CDR3 is TGTGCCTGGGCTGATCAGGCTTACTATGGCTACACCTTC. This codes for CAWADQAYYGYTF. The rearrangement uses TRBV30 and TRBJ1-2; D remains ambiguous. Germline V gene data show CDR1 as GTSNPN and CDR2 as SVGIG (reference sequence). This CDR3 has 13 residues. The V and J ends lost 5 bases and 3 bases respectively, with 13 bases between them. The full variable domain, completed using reference TRBV30 and TRBJ1-2, is SQTIHQWPATLVQPVGSPLSLECTVEGTSNPNLYWYRQAAGRGLQLLFYSVGIGQISSEVPQNLSASRPQDRQFILSSKKLLLSDSGFYLCAWADQAYYGYTFGSGTRLTVV.